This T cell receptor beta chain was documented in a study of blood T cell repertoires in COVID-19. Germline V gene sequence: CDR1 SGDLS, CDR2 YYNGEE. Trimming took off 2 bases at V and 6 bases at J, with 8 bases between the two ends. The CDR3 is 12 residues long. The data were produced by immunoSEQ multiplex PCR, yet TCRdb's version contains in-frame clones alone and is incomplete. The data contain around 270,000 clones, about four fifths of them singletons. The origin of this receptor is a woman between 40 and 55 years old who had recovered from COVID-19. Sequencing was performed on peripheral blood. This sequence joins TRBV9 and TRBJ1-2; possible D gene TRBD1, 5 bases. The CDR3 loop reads CASSVGGDGYTF. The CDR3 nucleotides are TGTGCCAGCAGCGTGGGGGGAGATGGCTACACCTTC. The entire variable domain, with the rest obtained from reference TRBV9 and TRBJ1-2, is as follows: DSGVTQTPKHLITATGQRVTLRCSPRSGDLSVYWYQQSLDQGLQFLIQYYNGEERAKGNILERFSAQQFPDLHSELNLSSLELGDSALYFCASSVGGDGYTFGSGTRLTVV.